This TCR beta chain was recorded in a study of breast tumors, draining lymph nodes, adjacent tissues. V shed 7 bases, J shed 8 bases, and the junction held 8 bases outside the gene matches. Germline CDR1 and CDR2: MNHNY and SVGAGI (reference sequence). The CDR3 contains 13 residues. Samples came from axillary lymph nodes draining the breast cancer. Using its own MiXCR run on the multiplex PCR reads, TCRdb lists one record per CDR3 protein. The sample shows nearly 200,000 distinct CDR3 sequences, roughly 29% of them seen only once. The chain joins TRBV6-6 to TRBJ1-2; TRBD1 aligns across 9 bases. The sample taken for sequencing was axillary lymph node tissue. The TCR originated in a female donor with breast cancer. Some clones in this sample may be carry-over from other donors' samples. Here the CDR3 reads CASTPGQGRGYTF. For the CDR3, the DNA is TGTGCCAGCACTCCGGGACAGGGCCGCGGCTACACCTTC.